The rows below give T cell receptor beta chains drawn from one sample of a study of blood T cell repertoires in COVID-19. Repertoires were generated with immunoSEQ multiplex PCR, while TCRdb's copy carries only in-frame clones and drops some. The sample contains around 60,000 clones, approximately 81% of which appear only once. Sequencing input: peripheral blood. These receptors originate from a man aged 55 to 70 with COVID-19, enrolled during active disease. The CDR3 runs from the conserved cysteine through the conserved F or W. A D gene is named only where the DNA matches it firmly. Expanded clones are given a class, and other clones once, few, many or no size at all.

TGCAGCGTCGTTCAAAGGGGTATGGCTAATGAAAAACTGTTTTTT	CSVVQRGMANEKLFF	TRBV29-1	-	-	TRBJ1-4
TGTGCAAGTCGCCTTCAAGCGGCTAGCACAGATACGCAGTATTTT	CASRLQAASTDTQYF	TRBV12-2	-	-	TRBJ2-3
TGCGCCAGCAGCCAAGACTTGGGGCTAGCGGTGAACAATGAGCAGTTCTTC	CASSQDLGLAVNNEQFF	TRBV4-1	TRBD2	-	TRBJ2-1
TGTGCCAGCAGTTACAATCGGCAAGAGACCCAGTACTTC	CASSYNRQETQYF	TRBV6-5	-	-	TRBJ2-5
TGCGCCAGCAGCTTGTCTCTGTTGGGTACAGGGGATGAAAAACTGTTTTTT	CASSLSLLGTGDEKLFF	TRBV5-1	TRBD1	-	TRBJ1-4
TGTGCCTGGAACCGAGGGGCACAGGGGGTTGGGGTTTCAGCTTTCTTT	CAWNRGAQGVGVSAFF	TRBV30	TRBD1	-	TRBJ1-1
TGTGCCAGCAGTTCCAACAATCAGCCCCAGCATTTT	CASSSNNQPQHF	TRBV12-3/TRBV12-4	-	-	TRBJ1-5
TGTGCCAGCAGCCAGGGACAGGGCAGCTCCTATAATTCACCCCTCCACTTT	CASSQGQGSSYNSPLHF	TRBV7-6	TRBD1	-	TRBJ1-6
TGCGCCAGCAGTGAGTCGGACAGACCTGTGAACACTGAAGCTTTCTTT	CASSESDRPVNTEAFF	TRBV10-2	-	-	TRBJ1-1
TGTGCCTGGAGGTCCGGGACAGGGGTCCGCGATAGCAATCAGCCCCAGCATTTT	CAWRSGTGVRDSNQPQHF	TRBV30	TRBD1	once	TRBJ1-5
TGTGCCAGCAGCCTCGGACAGGGGCTGAACACTGAAGCTTTCTTT	CASSLGQGLNTEAFF	TRBV11-2	TRBD1	-	TRBJ1-1
TGTGCCAGCAGCCATCCGACAGCTATGACCTATGGCTACACCTTC	CASSHPTAMTYGYTF	TRBV5-4	-	-	TRBJ1-2
TGTGCCACCAGCAGAGATACAGGGGGCGAGCAGTACTTC	CATSRDTGGEQYF	TRBV15	TRBD1	-	TRBJ2-7
TGTGCCAGCAGCTTAGGACTAGCGGAAGGAGATACGCAGTATTTT	CASSLGLAEGDTQYF	TRBV11-2	TRBD2	-	TRBJ2-3
TGTGCCAGCAGTCAGCAAGCGGGTGGCTATGGCTACACCTTC	CASSQQAGGYGYTF	TRBV6-5	-	-	TRBJ1-2
TGTGCCAGCAGCCAAGGCTCTAGCGGGGAGGACGGGGAGCTGTTTTTT	CASSQGSSGEDGELFF	TRBV4-2	TRBD2	-	TRBJ2-2
TGCAGCGTTGAAGATGGGCAGATTAATGAAAAACTGTTTTTT	CSVEDGQINEKLFF	TRBV29-1	-	-	TRBJ1-4
TGTGCCAGTAGTAGGACAGGGGGGGGCACCGGGGAGCTGTTTTTT	CASSRTGGGTGELFF	TRBV19	TRBD1	-	TRBJ2-2
TGTGCCAGCAGCTTGCTCTCCGGGACACACAATGAGCAGTTCTTC	CASSLLSGTHNEQFF	TRBV5-6	-	-	TRBJ2-1
TGTGCCTGGAGACAGGGGGATAGTGGCTACACCTTC	CAWRQGDSGYTF	TRBV7-9	TRBD1	-	TRBJ1-2
TGTGCCAGCAGTGTTGTGGGACAGGGAGCGGAGGGCTACACCTTC	CASSVVGQGAEGYTF	TRBV2	TRBD1	-	TRBJ1-2
TGTGCCAGCAGTGAACAGGGGAGCTATGGCTACACCTTC	CASSEQGSYGYTF	TRBV2	-	once	TRBJ1-2
TGTGCCAGCAGCTTGGGACAGGGGTGGTTTACAGATACGCAGTATTTT	CASSLGQGWFTDTQYF	TRBV7-3	TRBD1	-	TRBJ2-3
TGCGCCAGCAACTCTCCGGGACAGGGCCGAGGCTACACCTTC	CASNSPGQGRGYTF	TRBV5-1	TRBD1	-	TRBJ1-2
TGTGCCAGCAGCCAAGATCAGTTCTCTGGGGCCAACGTCCTGACTTTC	CASSQDQFSGANVLTF	TRBV3-1/TRBV3-2	-	-	TRBJ2-6
TGTGCCAGCAGCGTGGGGGGGGACAACGCCGAAGCTTTCTTT	CASSVGGDNAEAFF	TRBV9	-	-	TRBJ1-1
TGTGCCATCAGCCTCCGCCAGGGGGCTAGGGGCTACACCTTC	CAISLRQGARGYTF	TRBV10-3	TRBD1	-	TRBJ1-2
TGTGCCAGCAACACCGGGACAGGTGGCTACACCTTC	CASNTGTGGYTF	TRBV6-5	TRBD1	-	TRBJ1-2
TGTGCCAGCAGCGCGGAGACAGGGGCGAGCGAGCAGTACTTC	CASSAETGASEQYF	TRBV3-1/TRBV3-2	TRBD1	-	TRBJ2-7
TGCGCCAGCAGCTTGGTAGCGGGGGTTAATGAGCAGTTCTTC	CASSLVAGVNEQFF	TRBV5-1	TRBD2	-	TRBJ2-1
TGTGCCAGCAGCATCGGGACAGCCGAATTCGGCTACACCTTC	CASSIGTAEFGYTF	TRBV28	TRBD1	-	TRBJ1-2
TGTGCCCGAGATGGGACTAGCGGGAGGGATTACAATGAGCAGTTCTTC	CARDGTSGRDYNEQFF	TRBV2	TRBD2	-	TRBJ2-1
TGTGCCAGCAGTGTTGGGCCGTATGAGGGCACTGAAGCTTTCTTT	CASSVGPYEGTEAFF	TRBV2	-	-	TRBJ1-1
TGTGCCAGCAGTGAAGAAGGTAGCGGAACCTACAATGAGCAGTTCTTC	CASSEEGSGTYNEQFF	TRBV2	-	-	TRBJ2-1
TGTGCCAGCAGTATCGGACAAGACTACGAGCAGTACTTC	CASSIGQDYEQYF	TRBV12-3/TRBV12-4	-	-	TRBJ2-7
TGCGCCAGCAGCCCCTTAGGGGGTTTCAGCAATCAGCCCCAGCATTTT	CASSPLGGFSNQPQHF	TRBV5-1	-	-	TRBJ1-5
TGTGCCAGCAGTTGGGACATTAATAATTCACCCCTCCACTTT	CASSWDINNSPLHF	TRBV27	-	-	TRBJ1-6
TGTGCCACCTCTCCGTCGGACAGGACTAAATACGAGCAGTACTTC	CATSPSDRTKYEQYF	TRBV24-1	-	-	TRBJ2-7
TGTGCCAGCAGCAAAAACGGGACTAGCGGGAGGGTGAATGAGCAGTTCTTC	CASSKNGTSGRVNEQFF	TRBV21-1	-	once	TRBJ2-1
TGTGCCAGCAGGGGATCGGGAGAGCAGTTCTTC	CASRGSGEQFF	TRBV6-5	-	-	TRBJ2-1
TGCGCCAGCAGCTTGGGGGGCCCCACTGAAGCTTTCTTT	CASSLGGPTEAFF	TRBV5-1	-	-	TRBJ1-1
TGTGCCAGCAGTTACTCAGACAGGGGACCTTCACCCCTCCACTTT	CASSYSDRGPSPLHF	TRBV6-6	TRBD1	-	TRBJ1-6
TGTGCCAGCAGGGGGACAGGGGGCCGTGGCTACACCTTC	CASRGTGGRGYTF	TRBV28	TRBD1	-	TRBJ1-2